A single sample gave rise to the 2 T cell receptor beta chains below, sequenced in a study of CD8+CD57+ T cells in acquired aplastic anemia. Genomic DNA constituted the template upon which TCR beta VDJ and CDR3 profiling was performed. Via MiXCR, TCRdb re-called the reads, giving one row per CDR3 protein. The sample contains about 220,000 distinct CDR3 sequences, about a third of which appear only once. The sample consisted of sorted CD4+, CD8+, or CD8+CD57+ T cells (not recorded which) from PBMCs. The source is a human donor in good health, serving as a control.

This clonotype appeared many times. The chain is built from TRBV7-9 and TRBJ1-2; TRBD1 matches at 9 bases. CDR1 SEHNR and CDR2 FQNEAQ come from the germline V gene (reference sequence). The length of the CDR3 is 15 residues. With 5 bases clipped from V and 4 bases from J, the junction kept 8 bases outside the gene matches. The CDR3 region has the DNA TGTGCCAGCAGCGGCCGGGACAGGGTCAGCTATGGCTACACCTTC. Its translation: CASSGRDRVSYGYTF.

The chain employs TRBV6-1 and TRBJ1-3; unclear D gene. CDR1 is MNHNS and CDR2 is SASEGT in the germline V gene. This CDR3 is built from 13 residues. The V end was cut by 7 bases, the J end by 4 bases, with 11 bases between. CDR3 amino acids: CASNTPPGNTIYF. The CDR3 DNA reads TGTGCCAGCAATACCCCACCGGGAAACACCATATATTTT.